The 26 T cell receptor beta chains below all came from one sample that was sequenced in a study of blood T cell repertoires in COVID-19. Profiling relied on immunoSEQ multiplex PCR, and the TCRdb table lists in-frame clones only, not all of them. Of some 50,000 clones listed, around nine tenths are singletons. Sequencing used peripheral blood. The receptors stem from a man in his fifties with acute or convalescent COVID-19.

This rearrangement joins TRBV30 to TRBJ1-1; TRBD1 matches at 8 bases. Germline CDR1 reads GTSNPN; CDR2 reads SVGIG (reference sequence). The CDR3 length is 13 residues. J gave up 4 bases and V 4 bases, and 5 bases lay outside the gene matches. CDR3 DNA: TGTGCCTGGACCTTGACAGGGGCCACTGAAGCTTTCTTT. The encoded protein is CAWTLTGATEAFF.

V is TRBV5-1 and J is TRBJ2-3, with TRBD1 as a possible D gene (5 bases). Looked up from germline, CDR1 is SGHRS and CDR2 is YFSETQ. This CDR3 region has 14 residues. V shed 1 base and J shed 11 bases, with 17 bases lying between them. Here the CDR3 reads CASSLTRQTTVQYF. The CDR3 nucleotides read TGCGCCAGCAGCTTGACCCGACAGACAACAGTGCAGTATTTT.

The CDR3 DNA reads TGTGCCAGCTCACCACGAGACATAAACACTGAAGCTTTCTTT. Its protein product is CASSPRDINTEAFF. The V call is TRBV18, the J call TRBJ1-1; D is undetermined. Trimming cost V 1 base and J 2 bases, with 8 bases left between them. This CDR3 has 14 residues. Germline V gene data show CDR1 as KGHSH and CDR2 as LQKENI.

This clone was seen a single time. This CDR3 reads CASSLSPPGGGNQPQHF. The CDR3 nucleotides are TGTGCCAGCAGTTTATCACCACCAGGGGGCGGCAATCAGCCCCAGCATTTT. The V and J genes are TRBV27 and TRBJ1-5, with 8 bases lining up with TRBD1. V shed 0 bases and J 2 bases; nucleotides not matched to a gene: 6. CDR1 is MNHEY, CDR2 SMNVEV, per germline (reference sequence). This CDR3 comprises 17 residues.

The J gene is TRBJ2-7, the V gene TRBV9; TRBD2 aligns across 7 bases. This CDR3 has 15 amino acids. V was clipped by 4 bases and J by 3 bases; unmatched bases: 10. Per the germline V gene, CDR1 is SGDLS and CDR2 is YYNGEE. The CDR3 DNA reads TGTGCCAGCAGCCCTGGGGGGGGAGGACGCTACGAGCAGTACTTC. Its protein is CASSPGGGGRYEQYF.

The chain links TRBV6-2 or TRBV6-3 to TRBJ1-3; D possibly corresponds to TRBD1 (5 bases). Germline CDR1 MNHEY, CDR2 SVGEGT. Trimming removed 2 bases at V and 2 bases at J, with 10 bases between. CDR3 length: 15 amino acids. The CDR3: CASSYGDFAGNTIYF. The CDR3, as DNA: TGTGCCAGCAGTTACGGGGACTTCGCTGGAAACACCATATATTTT.

This clone occurred a few times. The rearrangement uses TRBV28 and TRBJ1-5; tentatively, D is TRBD1 (5 bases). Trimming cost V 5 bases and J 6 bases, with 8 bases left between them. The germline V gene encodes CDR1 MDHEN and CDR2 SYDVKM. The CDR3 spans 12 residues. The CDR3 spells CASSAGFQPQHF. DNA of the CDR3: TGTGCCAGCAGTGCAGGGTTTCAGCCCCAGCATTTT.

The chain employs TRBV24-1 and TRBJ2-2; D is ambiguous. In germline, CDR1 is KGHDR, CDR2 SFDVKD. The germline V and J ends were trimmed by 5 bases and 4 bases, with 16 bases remaining between them. The CDR3 consists of 16 residues. CDR3 in DNA: TGTGCCACCAGTGGTACCCTTGTAGATGGCACCGGGGAGCTGTTTTTT. Its protein is CATSGTLVDGTGELFF.

The genes are TRBV10-2 and TRBJ2-5; 9 nucleotides line up with TRBD1. Trimming at V came to 2 bases and at J to 5 bases, leaving 24 bases not matched to a gene. The CDR3 has 21 amino acids. Germline CDR1 is WSHSY and CDR2 is SAAADI. The CDR3 DNA follows: TGCGCCAGCAGTGAGCCTGACTACCGGGACAGGGCGTTAGGTTTCAGGGAGACCCAGTACTTC. Translation: CASSEPDYRDRALGFRETQYF.

The chain recombines TRBV11-2 with TRBJ2-2; a possible D gene is TRBD2 (6 bases). The V and J ends lost 3 bases and 4 bases respectively, with 9 bases between them. Germline CDR1 is SGHAT and CDR2 is FQNNGV. This CDR3 comprises 14 residues. This CDR3 reads CASSFAGRTGELFF. The DNA of the CDR3 is TGTGCCAGCAGCTTTGCGGGACGCACCGGGGAGCTGTTTTTT.

The chain couples TRBV28 to TRBJ2-7; perhaps TRBD2 as D (7 bases). V was pared by 3 bases and J by 7 bases, with 28 bases between. The CDR3 has 18 amino acids. In germline, CDR1 is MDHEN, CDR2 SYDVKM. The DNA of the CDR3 is TGTGCCAGCAGTTTCCACAGGGTCCGGACTAGTACGCTTATAGAGCAGTACTTC. It yields the protein CASSFHRVRTSTLIEQYF.

The rearrangement links TRBV27 to TRBJ2-3, with 10 bases aligning to TRBD2. CDR3 length: 15 amino acids. The J segment lost 4 bases and the V segment lost 5 bases, leaving 6 bases of the junction unmatched. Germline-derived CDR1 and CDR2 are MNHEY and SMNVEV (reference sequence). CDR3 nucleotide sequence: TGTGCCAGCAGTCACCGGCTAGCGGGAGCAGATACGCAGTATTTT. The encoded protein is CASSHRLAGADTQYF.

The chain recombines TRBV5-4 with TRBJ1-3; D ambiguous. V gave up 0 bases and J gave up 0 bases, with 7 bases separating them. The germline V gene has CDR1 SGHNT and CDR2 YYREEE (reference sequence). This CDR3 region has 15 residues. CDR3 in DNA: TGTGCCAGCAGCTTGGGCAGAAGCTCTGGAAACACCATATATTTT. The encoded protein is CASSLGRSSGNTIYF. The full variable domain, in which reference TRBV5-4 and TRBJ1-3 provide the parts outside the CDR3, is ETGVTQSPTHLIKTRGQQVTLRCSSQSGHNTVSWYQQALGQGPQFIFQYYREEENGRGNFPPRFSGLQFPNYSSELNVNALELDDSALYLCASSLGRSSGNTIYFGEGSWLTVV.

V and J are TRBV4-1 and TRBJ1-1; possibly TRBD1 for D (6 bases). Trimming stripped 0 bases from V and 4 bases from J, with 15 bases between. Germline lookup yields CDR1 MGHRA and CDR2 YSYEKL. The CDR3 covers 16 residues. The CDR3 DNA is TGCGCCAGCAGCCAAGATGTTTACAGGGTGGTCACTGAAGCTTTCTTT. This gives the protein CASSQDVYRVVTEAFF.

This chain links TRBV28 with TRBJ2-5, with 9 bases lining up with TRBD2. Germline V lookup: CDR1 MDHEN, CDR2 SYDVKM. CDR3 length: 16 residues. The trim removed 3 bases at V and 1 base at J, leaving 6 bases unmatched. CDR3: CASSLNGGRAQETQYF. The CDR3 nucleotides are TGTGCCAGCAGTTTGAACGGCGGGAGGGCCCAAGAGACCCAGTACTTC.

The chain has TRBV28 and TRBJ2-6; D gene ambiguous. V dropped 10 bases and J dropped 0 bases, with 4 bases sitting between them. Germline V lookup: CDR1 MDHEN, CDR2 SYDVKM. The CDR3 consists of 12 residues. CDR3 nucleotides: TGTGCCATTAACTCTGGGGCCAACGTCCTGACTTTC. Amino acid sequence: CAINSGANVLTF.

The chain recombines TRBV10-3 with TRBJ1-1; 8 bases map to TRBD1. The junction had 22 bases not matched to a gene; V was cut back by 7 bases and J by 0 bases. The CDR3 covers 20 residues. CDR1 is ENHRY, CDR2 SYGVKD, per germline. In DNA, the CDR3 is TGTGCCATCAAGGGGGGGGTCGGGACAGGCGGAACGACGATGAACACTGAAGCTTTCTTT. Protein: CAIKGGVGTGGTTMNTEAFF.

Only a few counts were recorded for this clone. V usage is TRBV28 and J usage is TRBJ1-1, with 9 positions matching TRBD1. This CDR3 contains 15 residues. CDR1 is MDHEN, CDR2 SYDVKM, per germline. The V gene end was trimmed by 3 bases and the J gene end by 9 bases; junction bases not matched to a gene: 11. CDR3 bases: TGTGCCAGCAGTTTGTCCACAGGGGGCGCGGTTAAAGCTTTCTTT. It is translated as CASSLSTGGAVKAFF.

In nucleotides, the CDR3 is TGTGCCAGCAGCTCGGGACTAGCGGGCGTTGGCGATGAGCAGTTCTTC. Translation gives CASSSGLAGVGDEQFF. J is TRBJ2-1 and V is TRBV11-3; 12 nucleotides line up with TRBD2. The ends lost 4 bases at V and 8 bases at J; junction bases unmatched: 9. The V gene's germline CDR1 is SGHNT and CDR2 YENEEA. This CDR3 spans 16 amino acids.

The CDR3 DNA sequence: TGTGCCAGCAGCATGACTAGCGGGGGGGCTAGCTACGAGCAGTACTTC. Its translation is CASSMTSGGASYEQYF. V gene TRBV11-2 combines with J gene TRBJ2-7; 14 nucleotides line up with TRBD2. The CDR3 runs to 16 residues. With 5 bases clipped from V and 3 bases from J, the junction kept 6 bases outside the gene matches. CDR1 is SGHAT and CDR2 is FQNNGV in the germline V gene.

The chain combines TRBV12-3 or TRBV12-4 with TRBJ2-4; TRBD1 matches at 9 bases. Trimming at V came to 3 bases and at J to 13 bases, leaving 7 bases not matched to a gene. CDR3 length: 13 amino acids. CDR3 DNA sequence: TGTGCCAGCAGTTTCGGGACAGGGTTCGGGCAGTACTTC. Protein sequence: CASSFGTGFGQYF.

The CDR3 region has the DNA TGTGCCTGGAGTGTACTCCTCTCTGGAAACACCATATATTTT. Its protein is CAWSVLLSGNTIYF. The chain carries TRBV30 and TRBJ1-3; D remains ambiguous. V was cut by 0 bases and J by 0 bases, with 6 bases left in between. The CDR3 contains 14 residues. Per the germline V gene, CDR1 is GTSNPN and CDR2 is SVGIG (reference sequence).

The chain employs TRBV7-9 and TRBJ1-1, with D possibly matching TRBD1 (5 bases). Germline lookup yields CDR1 SEHNR and CDR2 FQNEAQ (reference sequence). The germline V and J ends were trimmed by 1 base and 13 bases, with 13 bases remaining between them. The CDR3 is 12 residues long. The CDR3 is CASSLGQGVFFF. The DNA for the CDR3 is TGTGCCAGCAGCTTAGGACAAGGGGTTTTTTTCTTT.

This clone has a single count. The J gene is TRBJ2-3, the V gene TRBV30; TRBD1 matches at 7 bases. The CDR3 spans 16 residues. Trimming at V came to 7 bases and at J to 2 bases, leaving 15 bases not matched to a gene. The germline V gene has CDR1 GTSNPN and CDR2 SVGIG (reference sequence). CDR3 sequence: CASTSSTGIITDTQYF. CDR3 DNA: TGTGCCTCCACCTCGTCGACAGGGATCATCACAGATACGCAGTATTTT.

The rearrangement links TRBV5-1 to TRBJ2-7, with 9 bases that match TRBD2. The CDR3 is made up of 16 amino acids. CDR1 SGHRS and CDR2 YFSETQ come from the germline V gene. Germline trimming cut 4 bases from V and 5 bases from J; bases unmatched to any gene: 13. CDR3 sequence: CASSPAGGQGINEQYF. The CDR3 DNA sequence: TGCGCCAGCAGCCCGGCGGGGGGGCAGGGTATAAACGAGCAGTACTTC.

The V and J genes are TRBV30 and TRBJ1-2; a possible D gene is TRBD1 (5 bases). The CDR3 contains 14 residues. CDR1 and CDR2 from the germline V gene are GTSNPN and SVGIG (reference sequence). Deletions cut 1 base from V and 6 bases from J, with 15 bases between. The CDR3 reads CAWSGRQIQDGYTF. The CDR3 nucleotides are TGTGCCTGGAGTGGGAGACAGATCCAAGATGGCTACACCTTC. Together with reference TRBV30 and TRBJ1-2, the CDR3 gives the full variable domain: SQTIHQWPATLVQPVGSPLSLECTVEGTSNPNLYWYRQAAGRGLQLLFYSVGIGQISSEVPQNLSASRPQDRQFILSSKKLLLSDSGFYLCAWSGRQIQDGYTFGSGTRLTVV.